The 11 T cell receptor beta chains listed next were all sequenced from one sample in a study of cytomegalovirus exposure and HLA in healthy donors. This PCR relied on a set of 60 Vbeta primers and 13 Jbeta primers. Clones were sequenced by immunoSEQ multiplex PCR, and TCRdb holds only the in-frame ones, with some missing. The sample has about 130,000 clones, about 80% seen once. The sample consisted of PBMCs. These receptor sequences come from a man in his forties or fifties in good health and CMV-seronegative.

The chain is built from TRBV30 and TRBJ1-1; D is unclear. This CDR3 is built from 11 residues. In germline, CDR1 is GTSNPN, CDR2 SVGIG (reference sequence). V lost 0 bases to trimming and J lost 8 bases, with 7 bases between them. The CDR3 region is CAWSVSQEAFF. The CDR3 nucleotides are TGTGCCTGGAGTGTCTCGCAGGAAGCTTTCTTT.

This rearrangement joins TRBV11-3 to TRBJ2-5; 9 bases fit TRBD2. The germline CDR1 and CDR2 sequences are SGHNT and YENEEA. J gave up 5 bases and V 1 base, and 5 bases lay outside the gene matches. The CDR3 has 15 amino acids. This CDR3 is CASSLGGGGPETQYF. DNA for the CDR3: TGTGCCAGCAGCTTAGGCGGGGGGGGTCCGGAGACCCAGTACTTC.

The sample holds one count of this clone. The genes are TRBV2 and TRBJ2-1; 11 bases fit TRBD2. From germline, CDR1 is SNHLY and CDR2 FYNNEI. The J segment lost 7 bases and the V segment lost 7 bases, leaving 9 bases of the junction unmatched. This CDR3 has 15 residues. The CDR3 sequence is CASTLLAGEGNEQFF. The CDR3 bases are TGTGCCAGCACCCTACTAGCGGGAGAGGGAAATGAGCAGTTCTTC.

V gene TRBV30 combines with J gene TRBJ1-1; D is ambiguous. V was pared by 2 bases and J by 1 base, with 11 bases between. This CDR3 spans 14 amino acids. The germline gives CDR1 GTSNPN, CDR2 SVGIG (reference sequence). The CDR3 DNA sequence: TGTGCCTGGAGTCGGCCGGCGGGGAACACTGAAGCTTTCTTT. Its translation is CAWSRPAGNTEAFF.

Here the CDR3 DNA reads TGTGCCAGCAGCCCCTTGGCCCACTACGAGCAGTACTTC. Its translation: CASSPLAHYEQYF. V and J are TRBV13 and TRBJ2-7, with D unclear. Germline CDR1 PRHDT, CDR2 FYEKMQ (reference sequence). The CDR3 consists of 13 residues. Trimming removed 5 bases at V and 3 bases at J, with 11 bases between.

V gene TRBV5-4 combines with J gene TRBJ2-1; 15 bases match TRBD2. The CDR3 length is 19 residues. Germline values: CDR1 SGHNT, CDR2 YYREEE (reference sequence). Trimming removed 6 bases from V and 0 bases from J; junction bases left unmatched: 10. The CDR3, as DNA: TGTGCCAGCAAGACCATAGGGACTAGCGGGAGGAGCTCCTACAATGAGCAGTTCTTC. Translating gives CASKTIGTSGRSSYNEQFF.

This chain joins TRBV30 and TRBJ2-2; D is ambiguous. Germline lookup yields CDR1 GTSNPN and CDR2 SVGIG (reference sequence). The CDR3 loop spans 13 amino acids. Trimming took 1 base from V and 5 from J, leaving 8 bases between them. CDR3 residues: CAWSAHGTGELFF. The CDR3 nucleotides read TGTGCCTGGAGTGCCCACGGTACCGGGGAGCTGTTTTTT.

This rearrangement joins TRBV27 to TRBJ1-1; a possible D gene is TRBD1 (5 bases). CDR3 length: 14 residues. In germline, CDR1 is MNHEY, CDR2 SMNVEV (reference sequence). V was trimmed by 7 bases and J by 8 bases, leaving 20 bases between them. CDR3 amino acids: CASTSSPQGKEAFF. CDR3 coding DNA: TGTGCCAGCACTTCTTCTCCCCAGGGTAAAGAAGCTTTCTTT.

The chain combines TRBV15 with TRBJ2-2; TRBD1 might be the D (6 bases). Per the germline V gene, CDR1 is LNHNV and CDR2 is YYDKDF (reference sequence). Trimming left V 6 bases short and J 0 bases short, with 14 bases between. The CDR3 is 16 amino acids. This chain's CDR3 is CATRDPGTTNTGELFF. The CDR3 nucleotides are TGTGCCACCAGGGACCCCGGGACAACGAACACCGGGGAGCTGTTTTTT.

The DNA of the CDR3 is TGTGCCAGCAGTGAGGGCTCCGGGACAGGGAGCTATGGCTACACCTTC. Translating it yields CASSEGSGTGSYGYTF. V gene TRBV28 combines with J gene TRBJ1-2; 9 nucleotides line up with TRBD1. The CDR3 loop spans 16 amino acids. V shed 5 bases, J shed 4 bases, and the junction held 11 bases outside the gene matches. Germline V gene data show CDR1 as MDHEN and CDR2 as SYDVKM.

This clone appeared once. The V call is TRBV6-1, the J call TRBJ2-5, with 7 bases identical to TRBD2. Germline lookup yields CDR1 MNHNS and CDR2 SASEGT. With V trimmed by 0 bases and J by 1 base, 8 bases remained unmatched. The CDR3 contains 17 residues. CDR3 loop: CASSEAHRGGFQETQYF. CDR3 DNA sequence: TGTGCCAGCAGTGAAGCGCACCGCGGGGGATTCCAAGAGACCCAGTACTTC.